Below, 5 T cell receptor beta chains from the same sample are listed, as sequenced in a study of CD8+ T cells in alopecia areata. Extracted RNA was reverse transcribed into cDNA, the sequencing template. Assay used: immunoSEQ multiplex PCR; TCRdb lists only in-frame clones, some missing. This table has some 120,000 clones, 47% appearing once. The sequencing input was NKG2D-low CD8+ T cells sorted from blood. The source of these receptors is a human donor with alopecia areata.

The chain couples TRBV4-1 to TRBJ1-1; TRBD1 might be the D (5 bases). The CDR3 loop spans 15 amino acids. Per germline, CDR1 MGHRA and CDR2 YSYEKL. Trimming removed 4 bases at V and 6 bases at J, with 18 bases between. The CDR3 sequence is CASSRSRDRSPEAFF. The CDR3 DNA reads as TGCGCCAGCAGCCGAAGCCGGGACCGTTCTCCTGAAGCTTTCTTT.

The table lists this clone with a few counts. The V call is TRBV29-1, the J call TRBJ2-1; 11 bases align to TRBD2. Trimming at V came to 6 bases and at J to 6 bases, leaving 10 bases not matched to a gene. CDR3 size: 15 residues. Germline assignment: CDR1 SQVTM and CDR2 ANQGSEA. The CDR3 spells CSVHPIAGGVNEQFF. The CDR3 coding sequence is TGCAGCGTCCACCCGATAGCGGGAGGGGTCAATGAGCAGTTCTTC.

This chain uses TRBV29-1 with TRBJ2-5, with unresolved D. This CDR3 spans 13 amino acids. Germline V gene sequence: CDR1 SQVTM, CDR2 ANQGSEA. V dropped 6 bases and J dropped 7 bases, with 18 bases sitting between them. The CDR3 sequence is CSVPRDGWGTQYF. The CDR3 DNA follows: TGCAGCGTCCCTCGAGACGGCTGGGGGACCCAGTACTTC.

The chain employs TRBV29-1 and TRBJ2-1; D is uncertain. CDR3 length: 11 residues. Germline CDR1 SQVTM, CDR2 ANQGSEA. Trimming left V 3 bases short and J 6 bases short, with 6 bases between. The CDR3 DNA sequence: TGCAGCGTTGATCTCGGCAATGAGCAGTTCTTC. It encodes CSVDLGNEQFF.

This clone came up a few times. This chain's CDR3 is CASSPRLAGKYEQYF. DNA for the CDR3: TGTGCCAGCAGCCCGCGACTAGCGGGAAAGTACGAGCAGTACTTC. J is TRBJ2-7 and V is TRBV7-9; 11 positions match TRBD2. From germline, CDR1 is SEHNR and CDR2 FQNEAQ (reference sequence). The CDR3 covers 15 residues. Trimming removed 5 bases from V and 4 bases from J; junction bases left unmatched: 7.